A single sample gave rise to the 16 T cell receptor beta chains below, sequenced in a study of CD8+ T cells in alopecia areata. The treatment was: oral pan-JAK inhibitor, 5-10 mg twice daily. Reverse transcription of extracted RNA yielded cDNA, which provided the sequencing template. Sequencing used immunoSEQ multiplex PCR; TCRdb keeps in-frame clones, though not all of them. The sample contains 270,000 or so clones, 58% of which appear only once. Sequenced here: CD4+ T cells sorted from blood, sampled at week 24, from a patient treated with tofacitinib. These receptors all stem from a human donor with alopecia areata.

The chain carries TRBV30 and TRBJ2-7, with 7 bases identical to TRBD1. The germline CDR1 and CDR2 sequences are GTSNPN and SVGIG (reference sequence). After removal of 7 bases from V and 2 bases from J, the junction contained 11 bases not matched to a gene. The CDR3 sequence is 14 residues long. CDR3 sequence reads: CASDTGTATYEQYF. CDR3 in DNA: TGTGCCTCTGATACTGGGACAGCGACCTACGAGCAGTACTTC.

The J gene is TRBJ1-1, the V gene TRBV25-1; D is unclear. Germline lookup yields CDR1 MGHDK and CDR2 SYGVNS. The CDR3 covers 14 residues. V lost 6 bases and J 3 bases, leaving 14 bases between the germline ends. DNA for the CDR3: TGTGCCAGCAGCCCGGTTGGGAGGGACACTGAAGCTTTCTTT. Its translation: CASSPVGRDTEAFF.

The chain has TRBV4-3 and TRBJ1-1; D gene unclear. Germline V gene data show CDR1 as LGHNA and CDR2 as YSLEER. The CDR3 contains 16 residues. V was clipped by 0 bases and J by 1 base, with 12 bases between them. CDR3 residues: CASSQESGRTNTEAFF. The CDR3 coding sequence is TGCGCCAGCAGCCAAGAGTCCGGCAGGACGAACACTGAAGCTTTCTTT.

The V gene is TRBV6-5, the J gene TRBJ1-2, with D tentatively TRBD1 (5 bases). Trimming cost V 0 bases and J 10 bases, with 15 bases left between them. Germline V gene data show CDR1 as MNHEY and CDR2 as SVGAGI. The CDR3 totals 14 residues. The CDR3 loop is CASSYSRGVGNYTF. The CDR3, as DNA: TGTGCCAGCAGTTACTCTAGAGGGGTCGGAAACTACACCTTC.

The rearrangement links TRBV29-1 to TRBJ1-2; D call uncertain. The CDR3 runs to 11 residues. Germline CDR1 is SQVTM and CDR2 is ANQGSEA. The V end was cut by 7 bases, the J end by 6 bases, with 12 bases between. The CDR3 region has the DNA TGCAGCGCTGGACGGCGTAATGGCTACACCTTC. This encodes CSAGRRNGYTF. The full variable domain, rest sourced from reference TRBV29-1 and TRBJ1-2, is SAVISQKPSRDICQRGTSLTIQCQVDSQVTMMFWYRQQPGQSLTLIATANQGSEATYESGFVIDKFPISRPNLTFSTLTVSNMSPEDSSIYLCSAGRRNGYTFGSGTRLTVV.

The V and J genes are TRBV27 and TRBJ2-4; 7 bases match TRBD1. This CDR3 spans 14 amino acids. V was pared by 2 bases and J by 6 bases, with 4 bases of the junction left unmatched. Germline V gene lookup returns CDR1 MNHEY and CDR2 SMNVEV (reference sequence). The CDR3 DNA sequence: TGTGCCAGCAGTTTAGACAGGGATAGAAACATTCAGTACTTC. It yields the protein CASSLDRDRNIQYF.

The chain joins TRBV7-2 to TRBJ2-5; no definite D call. Trimming stripped 5 bases from V and 1 base from J, with 14 bases between. The germline gives CDR1 SGHTA, CDR2 FQGNSA. This CDR3 has 15 amino acids. CDR3: CASSPGLGRQETQYF. The CDR3 region has the DNA TGTGCCAGCAGCCCAGGCCTAGGACGCCAAGAGACCCAGTACTTC.

This chain connects TRBV30 to TRBJ1-5; no firm D call. Germline lookup yields CDR1 GTSNPN and CDR2 SVGIG (reference sequence). There are 13 residues in the CDR3. V lost 3 bases, J lost 6 bases, and 12 bases lay in between. CDR3 protein: CAWRERRGQPQHF. For the CDR3, the DNA is TGTGCCTGGAGAGAGAGACGCGGTCAGCCCCAGCATTTT.

V usage is TRBV9 and J usage is TRBJ1-1; D gene ambiguous. Germline CDR1 and CDR2: SGDLS and YYNGEE. Trimming removed 8 bases at V and 1 base at J, with 12 bases between. This CDR3 comprises 13 residues. DNA of the CDR3: TGTGCCAGTTCAAAGGATTCGAACACTGAAGCTTTCTTT. Translated, it gives CASSKDSNTEAFF.

V is TRBV5-4 and J is TRBJ2-7; D is possibly TRBD2 (6 bases). Trimming took 4 bases from V and 2 from J, leaving 19 bases between them. The CDR3 runs to 16 residues. The V gene's germline CDR1 is SGHNT and CDR2 YYREEE (reference sequence). Here the CDR3 DNA reads TGTGCCAGCAGCGCGGGGCTTGGCCCCGACCCCTACGAGCAGTACTTC. Translated: CASSAGLGPDPYEQYF.

V and J are TRBV30 and TRBJ2-5, with 7 nucleotides matching TRBD1. Germline V gene sequence: CDR1 GTSNPN, CDR2 SVGIG (reference sequence). The CDR3 is made up of 14 amino acids. The trim removed 4 bases at V and 1 base at J, leaving 6 bases unmatched. The CDR3 nucleotides read TGTGCCTGGAAGGACAGGCTCCCCCAAGAGACCCAGTACTTC. It yields the protein CAWKDRLPQETQYF.

This clone has more than one count but fewer than ten. V usage is TRBV19 and J usage is TRBJ2-5; TRBD1 matches 11 bases. The CDR3 has 15 amino acids. The germline CDR1 and CDR2 sequences are LNHDA and SQIVND (reference sequence). Losses at the gene ends were 1 base for V and 4 bases for J; bases not matched to a gene: 2. CDR3 region: CASSIVGTGGETQYF. For the CDR3, the DNA is TGTGCCAGTAGTATAGTGGGGACAGGGGGAGAGACCCAGTACTTC.

This rearrangement joins TRBV6-5 to TRBJ2-7, with D hard to call. The germline V and J ends were trimmed by 5 bases and 7 bases, with 18 bases remaining between them. Germline CDR1 reads MNHEY; CDR2 reads SVGAGI. CDR3 length: 14 amino acids. The CDR3 region has the DNA TGTGCCAGCAGTCCAGATCCGTGGTTTGGGGAGCAGTACTTC. Translated: CASSPDPWFGEQYF.

Here the CDR3 reads CSAPDRGGETQYF. The DNA for the CDR3 is TGCAGCGCCCCAGACAGGGGTGGGGAGACCCAGTACTTC. This sequence joins TRBV29-1 and TRBJ2-5, with TRBD1 matching over 8 bases. Trimming at V came to 7 bases and at J to 5 bases, leaving 9 bases not matched to a gene. This CDR3 contains 13 residues. Per the germline V gene, CDR1 is SQVTM and CDR2 is ANQGSEA.

The chain couples TRBV30 to TRBJ2-1; D might be TRBD1 (5 bases). The CDR3 consists of 13 residues. Trimming removed 2 bases from V and 5 bases from J, with 10 bases in between. Looked up from germline, CDR1 is GTSNPN and CDR2 is SVGIG (reference sequence). In nucleotides, the CDR3 is TGTGCCTGGAGTCCCAGGGTCCACAATGAGCAGTTCTTC. Amino acid sequence: CAWSPRVHNEQFF.

The J gene is TRBJ2-1, the V gene TRBV1; TRBD2, the D gene given by the table, was not confirmed from the DNA. TRBV1 is deemed a pseudogene. The CDR3 is made up of 18 amino acids. The DNA for the CDR3 is TGCACCAGCAGCCACCCCGATCGGACTAGCGGAACCTACAATGAGCAGTTCTTC. It specifies CTSSHPDRTSGTYNEQFF.